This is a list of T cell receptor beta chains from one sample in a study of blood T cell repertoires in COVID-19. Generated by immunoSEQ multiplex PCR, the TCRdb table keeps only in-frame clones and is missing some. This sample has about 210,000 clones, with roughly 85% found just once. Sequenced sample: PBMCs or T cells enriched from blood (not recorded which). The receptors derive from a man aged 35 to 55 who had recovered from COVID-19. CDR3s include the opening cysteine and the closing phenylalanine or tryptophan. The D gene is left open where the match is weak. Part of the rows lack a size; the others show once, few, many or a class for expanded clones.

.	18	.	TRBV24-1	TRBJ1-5	TGTGCCACCAGTGCTCTTTTGAGACAGAAGCATAGCAATCAGCCCCAGCATTTT	CATSALLRQKHSNQPQHF
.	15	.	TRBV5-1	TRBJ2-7	TGCGCCAGCAGCTTGGGGCTGGCGGTGACCTACGAGCAGTACTTC	CASSLGLAVTYEQYF
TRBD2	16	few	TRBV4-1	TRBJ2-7	TGCGCCAGCAGCCAAGAAATGGCTAGCGGGAACTACGAGCAGTACTTC	CASSQEMASGNYEQYF
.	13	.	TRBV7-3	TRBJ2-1	TGTGCCAGCAGCTTCGGCCCCGGCAGGGAGCAGTTCTTC	CASSFGPGREQFF
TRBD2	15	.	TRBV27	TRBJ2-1	TGTGCCAGCAGTTCCTCGACTAGCGGGAAGGTAGGGCAGTTCTTC	CASSSSTSGKVGQFF
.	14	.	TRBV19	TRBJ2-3	TGTGCCAGTAGTAGTAGGGGCGGCACAGATACGCAGTATTTT	CASSSRGGTDTQYF
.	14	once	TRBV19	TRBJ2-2	TGTGCCAGTAGTATGGGACTGAACACCGGGGAGCTGTTTTTT	CASSMGLNTGELFF
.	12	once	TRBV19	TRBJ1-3	TGTGCCAGTAGTCTACGTGGAAACACCATATATTTT	CASSLRGNTIYF
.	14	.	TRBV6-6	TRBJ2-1	TGTGCCAGCAGGATGGACAGAGGATACAATGAGCAGTTCTTC	CASRMDRGYNEQFF
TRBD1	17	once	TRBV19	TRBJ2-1	TGTGCCAGTAGTTCCGGAACTACAGGGGGTTCCTACAATGAGCAGTTCTTC	CASSSGTTGGSYNEQFF
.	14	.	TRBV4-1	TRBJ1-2	TGCGCCAGCAGCCAAGTTAACAGGGTGGGTGGCTACACCTTC	CASSQVNRVGGYTF
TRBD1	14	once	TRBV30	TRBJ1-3	TGTGCCTGGAGTAGGACAGGGGTTGGAAACACCATATATTTT	CAWSRTGVGNTIYF
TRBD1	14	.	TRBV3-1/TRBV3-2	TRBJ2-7	TGTGCCAGCAGCCAGGGGACAGGGCCCTACGAGCAGTACTTC	CASSQGTGPYEQYF
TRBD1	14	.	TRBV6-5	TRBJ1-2	TGTGCCAGCAGTTACTCGGGACAGCCAGATGGCTACACCTTC	CASSYSGQPDGYTF
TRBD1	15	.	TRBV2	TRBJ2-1	TGTGCCAGCAGTGAACGACAGGGTCCATACAATGAGCAGTTCTTC	CASSERQGPYNEQFF
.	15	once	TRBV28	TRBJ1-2	TGTGCCAGCAGTTTAAGGAACAGGGCGACCTCGGGCTACACCTTC	CASSLRNRATSGYTF
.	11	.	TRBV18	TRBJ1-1	TGTGCCAGCTCTCTATCAACTGAAGCTTTCTTT	CASSLSTEAFF
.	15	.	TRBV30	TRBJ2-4	TGTGCCTGGAGGGGTGCCCGGGATGGCAAAAACATTCAGTACTTC	CAWRGARDGKNIQYF
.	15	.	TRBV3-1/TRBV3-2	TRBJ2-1	TGTGCCAGCAGCCAGGGTACAGGGTTCTACAATGAGCAGTTCTTC	CASSQGTGFYNEQFF
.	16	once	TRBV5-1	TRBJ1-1	TGCGCCAGCAGCCCGGAGGGGGGGAGCATGAACACTGAAGCTTTCTTT	CASSPEGGSMNTEAFF
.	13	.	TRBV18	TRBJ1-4	TGTGCCAGCTCACTAACGGGGGATGAAAAACTGTTTTTT	CASSLTGDEKLFF
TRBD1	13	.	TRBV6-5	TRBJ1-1	TGTGCCAGCAGGACAGGGGTCAGGACTGAAGCTTTCTTT	CASRTGVRTEAFF
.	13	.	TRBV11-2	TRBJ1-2	TGTGCCAGCTGGGGGGGGTTGGACTATGGCTACACCTTC	CASWGGLDYGYTF
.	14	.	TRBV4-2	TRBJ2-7	TGTGCCAGCAGCCAAGGACAGGGAGGCAACGAGCAGTACTTC	CASSQGQGGNEQYF
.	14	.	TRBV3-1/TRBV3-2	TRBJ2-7	TGTGCCAGCAGCCAAGAAGGGGGCTCCTACGAGCAGTACTTC	CASSQEGGSYEQYF
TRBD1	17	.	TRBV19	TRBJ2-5	TGTGCCAGTAGTATAGATAGCAGGGGGCCTCTCCAAGAGACCCAGTACTTC	CASSIDSRGPLQETQYF
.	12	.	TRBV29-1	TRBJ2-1	TGCAGCGCCCCCGGGAGTCTCGATGAGCAGTTCTTC	CSAPGSLDEQFF
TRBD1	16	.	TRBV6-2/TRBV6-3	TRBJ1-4	TGTGCCAGCAGCTCCACCGGACAGGCAACTAATGAAAAACTGTTTTTT	CASSSTGQATNEKLFF
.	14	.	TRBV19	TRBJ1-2	TGTGCCAGTAGTATTAATCGGGGAGGTGATGGCTACACCTTC	CASSINRGGDGYTF
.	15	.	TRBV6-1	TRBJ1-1	TGTGCCAGCAGTGAACTAACAGTAATGAACACTGAAGCTTTCTTT	CASSELTVMNTEAFF
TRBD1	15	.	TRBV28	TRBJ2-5	TGTGCCAGCAGCCTTACCGGGACAGGGCAAGAGACCCAGTACTTC	CASSLTGTGQETQYF
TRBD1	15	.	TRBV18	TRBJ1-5	TGTGCCAGCTCCCCGGGACAGGGAAACAATCAGCCCCAGCATTTT	CASSPGQGNNQPQHF
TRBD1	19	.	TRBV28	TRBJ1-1	TGTGCCAGCAGTTTACGGTTCGTGGGGGACAGGATGACGAACACTGAAGCTTTCTTT	CASSLRFVGDRMTNTEAFF
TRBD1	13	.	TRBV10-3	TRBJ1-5	TGTGCCATCAGACGGGACAGAAATCAGCCCCAGCATTTT	CAIRRDRNQPQHF
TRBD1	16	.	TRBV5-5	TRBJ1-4	TGTGCCAGCAGCTGGGGACAGGGGGGCGGTAATGAAAAACTGTTTTTT	CASSWGQGGGNEKLFF
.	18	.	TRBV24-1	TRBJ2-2	TGTGCCACCAGTGATTTCAAGAGCGGCAAAGGTTTCAGCGGGGAGCTGTTTTTT	CATSDFKSGKGFSGELFF
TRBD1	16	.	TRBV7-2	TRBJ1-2	TGTGCCAGCAGCTTAGAACCGACAGGGATGAATCTGGGCTACACCTTC	CASSLEPTGMNLGYTF
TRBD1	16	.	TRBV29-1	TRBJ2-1	TGCAGCGTTGAACTTTGGGCAACAGGGGGAGAGGGTGAGCAGTTCTTC	CSVELWATGGEGEQFF
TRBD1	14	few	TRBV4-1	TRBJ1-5	TGCGCCAGCAGCCAAGCGACAGGGGGTCAGCCCCAGCATTTT	CASSQATGGQPQHF
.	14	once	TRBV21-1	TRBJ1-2	TGTGCCAGCAGCAAACGGACAGGGCGCTATGGCTACACCTTC	CASSKRTGRYGYTF
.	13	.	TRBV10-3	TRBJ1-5	TGTGCCATCAGCCGGGACAACAATCAGCCCCAGCATTTT	CAISRDNNQPQHF
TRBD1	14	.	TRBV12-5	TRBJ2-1	TGTGCTAGTGGGTCGGGACAGTTTAGCAATGAGCAGTTCTTC	CASGSGQFSNEQFF
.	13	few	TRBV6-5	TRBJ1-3	TGTGCCAGCAGTAACGCGCCTGGAAACACCATATATTTT	CASSNAPGNTIYF
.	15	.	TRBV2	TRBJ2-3	TGTGCCAGCAGTGAGGCAGGGGTTATCACAGATACGCAGTATTTT	CASSEAGVITDTQYF